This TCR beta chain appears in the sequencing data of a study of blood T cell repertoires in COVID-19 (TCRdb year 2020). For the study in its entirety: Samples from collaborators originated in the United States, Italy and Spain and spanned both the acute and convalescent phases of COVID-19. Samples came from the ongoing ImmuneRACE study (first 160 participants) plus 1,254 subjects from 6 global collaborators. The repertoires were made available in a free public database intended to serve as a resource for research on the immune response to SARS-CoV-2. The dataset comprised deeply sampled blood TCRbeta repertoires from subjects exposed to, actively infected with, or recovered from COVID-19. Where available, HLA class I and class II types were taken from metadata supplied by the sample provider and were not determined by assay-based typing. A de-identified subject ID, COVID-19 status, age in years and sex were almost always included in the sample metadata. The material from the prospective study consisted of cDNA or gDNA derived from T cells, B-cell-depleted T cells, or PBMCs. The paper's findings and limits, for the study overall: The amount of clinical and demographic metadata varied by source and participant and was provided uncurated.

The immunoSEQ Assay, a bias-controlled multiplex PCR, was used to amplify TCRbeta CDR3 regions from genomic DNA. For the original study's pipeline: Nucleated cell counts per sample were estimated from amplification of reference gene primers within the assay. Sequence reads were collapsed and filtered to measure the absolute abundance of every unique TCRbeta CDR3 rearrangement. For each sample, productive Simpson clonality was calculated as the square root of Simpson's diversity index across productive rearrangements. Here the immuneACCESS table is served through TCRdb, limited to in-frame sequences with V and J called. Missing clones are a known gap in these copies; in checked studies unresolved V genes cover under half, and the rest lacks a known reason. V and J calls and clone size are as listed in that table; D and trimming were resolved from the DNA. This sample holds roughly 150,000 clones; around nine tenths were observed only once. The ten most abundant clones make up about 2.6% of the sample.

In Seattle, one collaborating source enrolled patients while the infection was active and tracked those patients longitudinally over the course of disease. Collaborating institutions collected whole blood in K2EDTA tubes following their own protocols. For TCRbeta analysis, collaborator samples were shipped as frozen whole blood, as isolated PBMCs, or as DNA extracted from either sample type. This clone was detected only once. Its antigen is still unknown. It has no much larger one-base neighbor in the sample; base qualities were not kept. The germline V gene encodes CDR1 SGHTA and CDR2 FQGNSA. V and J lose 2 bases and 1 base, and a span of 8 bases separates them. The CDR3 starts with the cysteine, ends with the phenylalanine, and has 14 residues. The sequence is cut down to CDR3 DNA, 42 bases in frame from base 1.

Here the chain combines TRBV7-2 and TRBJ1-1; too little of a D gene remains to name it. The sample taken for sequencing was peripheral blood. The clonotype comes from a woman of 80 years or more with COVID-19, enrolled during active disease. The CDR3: CASSLLTGNTEAFF. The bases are TGTGCCAGCAGCTTACTGACGGGGAACACTGAAGCTTTCTTT.